The following is a T cell receptor (beta chain) sequence with its context. Its specificity is not known. This specimen belongs to a study of cytomegalovirus exposure and HLA in healthy donors. Overall study results and limits: Rare TCR sequences predominated, though certain public TCRs were found in many donors. No immune exposure information besides CMV serostatus was available. Later on, an analysis tied 15,000 or so TCR beta sequences to HLA alleles at 0.05 false discovery rate.

It was with 60 Vbeta and 13 Jbeta primers that the PCR ran. Libraries were prepared by immunoSEQ multiplex PCR; TCRdb keeps only in-frame clonotypes and omits some of them. This sample has around 190,000 clones; roughly nine tenths occur once, and the top ten carry about 1.1%. CDR1 and CDR2 from the germline V gene are MDHEN and SYDVKM. CDR3 length: 15 residues. Sequenced material: PBMCs. The clonotype originates from a boy younger than 10 in good health and CMV-seronegative. The chain employs TRBV28 and TRBJ2-5, with TRBD2 identical over 9 bases. The DNA end is a closer match to TRBJ2-7, so the J assignment may be wrong. The CDR3 spells CASVGAGTSRHEQYF. The CDR3 DNA follows: TGTGCCAGCGTAGGGGCCGGGACTAGCCGCCACGAGCAGTACTTC.